This TCR beta chain derives from a study of early T cells in non-severe SARS-CoV-2 infection. The CDR3 has 15 amino acids. V lost 2 bases, J lost 4 bases, and 4 bases stayed unmatched. Germline V gives CDR1 LGHNA, CDR2 YSLEER. TCRdb used MiXCR to reprocess the 5' RACE reads, holding one entry per CDR3 protein. The data hold some 19,000 distinct CDR3 sequences, with about 4.2% observed a single time. The source material was whole blood. The clonotype originates from an adult who was a healthcare worker with PCR-confirmed SARS-CoV-2 infection or an uninfected control (not recorded which). The chain is built from TRBV4-3 and TRBJ2-7; 11 nucleotides align to TRBD1. The CDR3: CASSQNRDRGYEQYF. The DNA of the CDR3 is TGCGCCAGCAGCCAAAACCGGGACAGGGGGTACGAGCAGTACTTC.